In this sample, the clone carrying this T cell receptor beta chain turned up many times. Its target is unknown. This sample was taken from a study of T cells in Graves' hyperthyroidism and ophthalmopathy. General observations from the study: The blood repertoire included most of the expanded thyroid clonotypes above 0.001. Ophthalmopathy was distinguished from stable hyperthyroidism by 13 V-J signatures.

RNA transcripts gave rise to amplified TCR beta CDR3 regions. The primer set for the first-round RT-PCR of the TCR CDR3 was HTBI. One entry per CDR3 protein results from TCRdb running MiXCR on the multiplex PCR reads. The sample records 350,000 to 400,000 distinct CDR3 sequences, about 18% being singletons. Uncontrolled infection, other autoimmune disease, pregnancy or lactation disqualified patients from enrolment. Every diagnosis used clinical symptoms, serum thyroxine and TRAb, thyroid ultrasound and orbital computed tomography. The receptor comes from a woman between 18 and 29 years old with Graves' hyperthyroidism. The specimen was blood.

This chain's CDR3 is CASGGQQRRAFF. The CDR3 DNA sequence: TGTGCCAGCGGTGGACAGCAAAGGAGAGCTTTCTTT. This chain links TRBV2 with TRBJ1-1; D is perhaps TRBD1 (6 bases). Looked up from germline, CDR1 is SNHLY and CDR2 is FYNNEI. The CDR3 runs to 12 residues. Trimming cost V 8 bases and J 10 bases, with 17 bases left between them.